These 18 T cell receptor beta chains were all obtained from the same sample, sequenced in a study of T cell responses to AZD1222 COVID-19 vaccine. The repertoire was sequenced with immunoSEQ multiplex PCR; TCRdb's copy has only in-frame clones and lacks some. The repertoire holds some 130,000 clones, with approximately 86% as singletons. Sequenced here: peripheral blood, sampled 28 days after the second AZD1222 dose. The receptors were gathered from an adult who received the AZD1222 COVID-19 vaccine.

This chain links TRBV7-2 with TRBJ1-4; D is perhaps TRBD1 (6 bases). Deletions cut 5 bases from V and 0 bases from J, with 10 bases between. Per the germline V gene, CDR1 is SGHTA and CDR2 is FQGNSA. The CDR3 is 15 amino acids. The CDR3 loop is CASSPRGPTNEKLFF. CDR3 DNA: TGTGCCAGCAGCCCCAGGGGACCAACTAATGAAAAACTGTTTTTT. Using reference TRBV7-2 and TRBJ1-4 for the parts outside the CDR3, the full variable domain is GAGVSQSPSNKVTEKGKDVELRCDPISGHTALYWYRQSLGQGLEFLIYFQGNSAPDKSGLPSDRFSAERTGGSVSTLTIQRTQQEDSAVYLCASSPRGPTNEKLFFGSGTQLSVL.

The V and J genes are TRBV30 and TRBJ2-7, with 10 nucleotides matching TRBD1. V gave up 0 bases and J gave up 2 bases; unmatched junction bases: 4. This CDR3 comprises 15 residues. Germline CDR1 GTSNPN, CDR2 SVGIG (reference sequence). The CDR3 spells CAWSVGGTGAYEQYF. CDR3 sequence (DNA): TGTGCCTGGAGTGTAGGGGGGACAGGGGCCTACGAGCAGTACTTC.

The DNA of the CDR3 is TGTGCCAGCAGCTTAGGACTAGCGGGGGGCACAGATACGCAGTATTTT. This codes for CASSLGLAGGTDTQYF. The chain couples TRBV11-3 to TRBJ2-3; 12 nucleotides match TRBD2. J gave up 1 base and V 1 base, and 0 bases lay outside the gene matches. The CDR3 covers 16 residues. Germline V lookup: CDR1 SGHNT, CDR2 YENEEA.

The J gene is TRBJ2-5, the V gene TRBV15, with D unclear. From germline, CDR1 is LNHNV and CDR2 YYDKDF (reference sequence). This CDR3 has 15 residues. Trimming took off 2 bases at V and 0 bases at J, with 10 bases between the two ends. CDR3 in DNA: TGTGCCACCAGCAGAATTGGAACAGACCAAGAGACCCAGTACTTC. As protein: CATSRIGTDQETQYF.

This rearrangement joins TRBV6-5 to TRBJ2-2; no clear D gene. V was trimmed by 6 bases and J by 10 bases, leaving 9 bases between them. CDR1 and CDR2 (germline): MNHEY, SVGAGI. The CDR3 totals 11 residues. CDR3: CASRTLEELFF. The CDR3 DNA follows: TGTGCCAGCAGGACCCTGGAGGAGCTGTTTTTT.

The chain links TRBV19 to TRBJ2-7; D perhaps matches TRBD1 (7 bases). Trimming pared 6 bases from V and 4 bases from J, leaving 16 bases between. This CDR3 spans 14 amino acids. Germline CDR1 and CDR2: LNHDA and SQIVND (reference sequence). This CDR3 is CASSPQGGYYEQYF. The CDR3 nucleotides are TGTGCCAGTAGCCCTCAGGGGGGATATTACGAGCAGTACTTC.

As DNA, the CDR3 is TGTGCCAGTACTGCACAGGGGGTACGTTCACCCCTCCACTTT. Encoded protein: CASTAQGVRSPLHF. The chain employs TRBV19 and TRBJ1-6; TRBD1 matches 8 bases. The CDR3 is 14 amino acids. Germline CDR1 is LNHDA and CDR2 is SQIVND (reference sequence). V gave up 7 bases and J gave up 9 bases; unmatched junction bases: 8.

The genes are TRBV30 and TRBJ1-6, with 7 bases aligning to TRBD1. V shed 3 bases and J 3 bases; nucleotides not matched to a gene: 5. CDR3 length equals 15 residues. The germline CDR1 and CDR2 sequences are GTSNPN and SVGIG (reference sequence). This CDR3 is CAWRRQGGYNSPLHF. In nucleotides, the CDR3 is TGTGCCTGGAGACGACAGGGCGGCTATAATTCACCCCTCCACTTT.

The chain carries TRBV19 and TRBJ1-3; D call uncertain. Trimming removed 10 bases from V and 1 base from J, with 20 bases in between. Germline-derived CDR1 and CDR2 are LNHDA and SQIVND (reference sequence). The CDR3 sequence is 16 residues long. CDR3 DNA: TGTGCCACCAACAATGGGCGTAGCGGGTCTGGAAACACCATATATTTT. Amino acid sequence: CATNNGRSGSGNTIYF.

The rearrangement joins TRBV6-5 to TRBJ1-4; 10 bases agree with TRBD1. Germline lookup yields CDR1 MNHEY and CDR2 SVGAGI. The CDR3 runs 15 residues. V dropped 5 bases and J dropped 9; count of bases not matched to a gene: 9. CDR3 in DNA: TGTGCCAGCAGTCGTAAACCGGGACAGGGGAAAAAACTGTTTTTT. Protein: CASSRKPGQGKKLFF.

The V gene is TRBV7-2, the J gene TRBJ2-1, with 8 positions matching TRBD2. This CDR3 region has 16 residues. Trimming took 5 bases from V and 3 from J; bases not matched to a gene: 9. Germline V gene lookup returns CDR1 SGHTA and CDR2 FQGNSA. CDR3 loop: CASSARGSGGYNEQFF. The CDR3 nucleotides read TGTGCCAGCAGCGCCCGGGGAAGCGGGGGCTACAATGAGCAGTTCTTC. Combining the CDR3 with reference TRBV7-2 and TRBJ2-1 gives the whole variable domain GAGVSQSPSNKVTEKGKDVELRCDPISGHTALYWYRQSLGQGLEFLIYFQGNSAPDKSGLPSDRFSAERTGGSVSTLTIQRTQQEDSAVYLCASSARGSGGYNEQFFGPGTRLTVL.

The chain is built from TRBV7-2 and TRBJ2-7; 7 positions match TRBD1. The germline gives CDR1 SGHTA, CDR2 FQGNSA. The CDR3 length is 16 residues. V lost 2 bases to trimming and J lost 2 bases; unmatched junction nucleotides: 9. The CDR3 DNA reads TGTGCCAGCAGCTTAACCACAGGGGCTAGAGCCTACGAGCAGTACTTC. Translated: CASSLTTGARAYEQYF.

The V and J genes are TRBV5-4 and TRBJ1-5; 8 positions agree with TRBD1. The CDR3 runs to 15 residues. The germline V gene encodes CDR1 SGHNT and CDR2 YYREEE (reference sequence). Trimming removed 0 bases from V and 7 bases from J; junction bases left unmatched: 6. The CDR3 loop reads CASSLETGDSQPQHF. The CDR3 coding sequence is TGTGCCAGCAGCTTGGAGACAGGGGACTCCCAGCCCCAGCATTTT.

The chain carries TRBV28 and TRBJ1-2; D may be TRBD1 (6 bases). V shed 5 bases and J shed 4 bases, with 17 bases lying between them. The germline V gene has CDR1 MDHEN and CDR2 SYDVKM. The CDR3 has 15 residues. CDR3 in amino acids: CASSVGTITPYGYTF. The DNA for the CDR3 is TGTGCCAGCAGTGTTGGGACAATTACTCCCTATGGCTACACCTTC.

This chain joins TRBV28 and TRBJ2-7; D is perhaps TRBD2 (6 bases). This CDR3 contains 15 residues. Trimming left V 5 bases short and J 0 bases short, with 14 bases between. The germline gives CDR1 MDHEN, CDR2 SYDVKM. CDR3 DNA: TGTGCCAGCAGTACGGTGGGAGGACCCTCCTACGAGCAGTACTTC. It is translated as CASSTVGGPSYEQYF.

DNA of the CDR3: TGTGCCAGCAGCCAGCCACAGGGCGGCTATGGCTACACCTTC. This encodes CASSQPQGGYGYTF. V usage is TRBV4-2 and J usage is TRBJ1-2; maybe TRBD1 (6 bases). With 3 bases removed from V and 4 bases from J, the gap between germline ends came to 12 bases. CDR3 length equals 14 residues. The germline CDR1 and CDR2 sequences are LGHNA and YNFKEQ.

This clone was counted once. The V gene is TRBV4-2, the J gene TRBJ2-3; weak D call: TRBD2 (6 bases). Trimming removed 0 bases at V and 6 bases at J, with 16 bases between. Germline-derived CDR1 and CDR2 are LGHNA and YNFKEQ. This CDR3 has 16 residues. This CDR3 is CASSQDGITGGDTQYF. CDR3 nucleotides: TGTGCCAGCAGCCAAGATGGGATAACTGGAGGGGATACGCAGTATTTT.

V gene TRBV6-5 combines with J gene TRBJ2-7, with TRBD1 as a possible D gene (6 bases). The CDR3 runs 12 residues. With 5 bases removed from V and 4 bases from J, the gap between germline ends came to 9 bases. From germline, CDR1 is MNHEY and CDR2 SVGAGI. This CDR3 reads CASSQQGYEQYF. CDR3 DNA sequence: TGTGCCAGCAGTCAACAGGGATACGAGCAGTACTTC.